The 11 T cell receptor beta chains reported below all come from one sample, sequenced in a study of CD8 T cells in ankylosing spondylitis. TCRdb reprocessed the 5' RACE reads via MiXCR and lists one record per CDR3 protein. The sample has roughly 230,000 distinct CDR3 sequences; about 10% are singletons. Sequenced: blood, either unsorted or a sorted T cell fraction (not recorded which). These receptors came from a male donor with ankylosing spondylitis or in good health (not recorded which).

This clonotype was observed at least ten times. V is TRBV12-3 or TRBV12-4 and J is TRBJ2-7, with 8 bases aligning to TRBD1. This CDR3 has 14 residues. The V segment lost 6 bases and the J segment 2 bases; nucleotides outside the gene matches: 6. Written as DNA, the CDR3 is TGTGCCAGCAGACCCGGGACAGGCACCTACGAGCAGTACTTC. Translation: CASRPGTGTYEQYF.

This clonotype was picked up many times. CDR3 residues: CASSYRDGYTF. The CDR3 DNA follows: TGTGCCAGCAGTTACAGAGATGGCTACACCTTC. The J gene is TRBJ1-2, the V gene TRBV2; D call uncertain. From germline, CDR1 is SNHLY and CDR2 FYNNEI. The CDR3 is made up of 11 amino acids. Trimming left V 5 bases short and J 6 bases short, with 7 bases between.

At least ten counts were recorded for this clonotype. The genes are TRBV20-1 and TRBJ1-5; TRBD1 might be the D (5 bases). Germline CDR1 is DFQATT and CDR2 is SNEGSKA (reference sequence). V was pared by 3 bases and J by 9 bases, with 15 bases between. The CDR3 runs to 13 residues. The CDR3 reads CSASGTDLLPQHF. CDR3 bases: TGCAGTGCTAGCGGGACGGACCTCTTGCCCCAGCATTTT.

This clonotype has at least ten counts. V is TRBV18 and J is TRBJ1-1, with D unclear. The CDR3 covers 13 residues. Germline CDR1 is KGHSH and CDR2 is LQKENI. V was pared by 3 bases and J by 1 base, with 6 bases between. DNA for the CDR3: TGTGCCAGCTCACCGGTGAGGAACACTGAAGCTTTCTTT. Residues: CASSPVRNTEAFF.

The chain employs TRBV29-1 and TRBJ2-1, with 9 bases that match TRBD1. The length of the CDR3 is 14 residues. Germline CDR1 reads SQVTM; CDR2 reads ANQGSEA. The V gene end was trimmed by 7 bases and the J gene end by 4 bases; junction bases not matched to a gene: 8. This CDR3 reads CSADEGQGYNEQFF. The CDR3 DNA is TGCAGCGCTGACGAGGGACAGGGTTACAATGAGCAGTTCTTC.

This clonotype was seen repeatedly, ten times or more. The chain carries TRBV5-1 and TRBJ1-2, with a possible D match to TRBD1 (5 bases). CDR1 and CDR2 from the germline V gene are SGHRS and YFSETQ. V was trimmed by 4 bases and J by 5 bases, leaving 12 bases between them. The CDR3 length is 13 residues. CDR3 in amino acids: CASSPGPSYGYTF. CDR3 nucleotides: TGCGCCAGCAGCCCGGGACCTTCGTATGGCTACACCTTC. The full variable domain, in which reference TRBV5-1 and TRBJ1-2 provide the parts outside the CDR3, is KAGVTQTPRYLIKTRGQQVTLSCSPISGHRSVSWYQQTPGQGLQFLFEYFSETQRNKGNFPGRFSGRQFSNSRSEMNVSTLELGDSALYLCASSPGPSYGYTFGSGTRLTVV.

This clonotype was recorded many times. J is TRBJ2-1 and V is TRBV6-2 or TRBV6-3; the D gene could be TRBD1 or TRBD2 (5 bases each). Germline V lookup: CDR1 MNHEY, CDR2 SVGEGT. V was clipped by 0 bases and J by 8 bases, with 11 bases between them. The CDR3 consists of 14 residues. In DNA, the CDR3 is TGTGCCAGCAGTTACTCGAGTTCGGGGCATGAGCAGTTCTTC. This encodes CASSYSSSGHEQFF.

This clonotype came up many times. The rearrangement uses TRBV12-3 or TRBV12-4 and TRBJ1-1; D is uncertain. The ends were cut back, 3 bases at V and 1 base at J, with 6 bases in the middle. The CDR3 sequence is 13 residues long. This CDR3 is CASSFGRNTEAFF. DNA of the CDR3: TGTGCCAGCAGTTTTGGAAGGAACACTGAAGCTTTCTTT.

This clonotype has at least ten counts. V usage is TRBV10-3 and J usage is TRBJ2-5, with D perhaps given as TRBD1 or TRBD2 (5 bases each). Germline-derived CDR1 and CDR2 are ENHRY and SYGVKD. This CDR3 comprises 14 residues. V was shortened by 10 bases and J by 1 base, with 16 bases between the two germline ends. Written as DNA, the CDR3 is TGTGCCACGAAAGGGTGGGGGATCCAAGAGACCCAGTACTTC. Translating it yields CATKGWGIQETQYF.

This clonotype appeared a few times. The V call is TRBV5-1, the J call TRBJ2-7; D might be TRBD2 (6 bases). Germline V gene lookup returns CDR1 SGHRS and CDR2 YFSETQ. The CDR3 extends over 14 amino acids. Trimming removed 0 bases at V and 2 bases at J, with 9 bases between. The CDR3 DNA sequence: TGCGCCAGCAGCTTGGGGGGGGAACCCTACGAGCAGTACTTC. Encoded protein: CASSLGGEPYEQYF.

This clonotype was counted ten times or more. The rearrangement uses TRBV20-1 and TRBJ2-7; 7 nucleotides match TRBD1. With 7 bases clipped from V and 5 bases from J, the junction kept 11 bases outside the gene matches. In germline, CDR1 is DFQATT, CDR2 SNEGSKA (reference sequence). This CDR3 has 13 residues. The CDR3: CSGERQGTDEQYF. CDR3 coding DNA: TGCAGTGGAGAGCGACAGGGTACGGACGAGCAGTACTTC.